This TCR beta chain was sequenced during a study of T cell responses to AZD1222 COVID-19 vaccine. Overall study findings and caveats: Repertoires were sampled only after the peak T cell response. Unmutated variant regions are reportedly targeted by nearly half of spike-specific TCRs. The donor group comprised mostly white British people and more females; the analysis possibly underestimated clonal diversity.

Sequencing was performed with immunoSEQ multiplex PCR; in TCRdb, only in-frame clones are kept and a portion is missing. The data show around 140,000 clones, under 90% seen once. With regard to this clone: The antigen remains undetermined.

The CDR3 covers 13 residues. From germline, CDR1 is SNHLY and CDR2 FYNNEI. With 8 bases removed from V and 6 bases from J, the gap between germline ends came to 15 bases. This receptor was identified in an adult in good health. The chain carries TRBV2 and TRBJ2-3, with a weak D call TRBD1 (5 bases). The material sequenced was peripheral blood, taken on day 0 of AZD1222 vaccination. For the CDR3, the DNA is TGTGCCAGCGGTTCGAGCAGGGCGGATACGCAGTATTTT. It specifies CASGSSRADTQYF.